A single sample gave rise to the 25 T cell receptor beta chains below, sequenced in a study of TIL therapy for anti-PD-1-resistant metastatic lung cancer. Time point described: pre-treatment sample, taken before nivolumab and TIL therapy. Pleural nodules or supraclavicular lymph nodes made up most of the excised metastases sampled. The libraries were made with immunoSEQ v3. This table comes from immunoSEQ multiplex PCR, and its TCRdb copy is limited to in-frame clones, with some not included. This table holds fewer than 30,000 clones, under 80% found once. Source: tumor tissue, taken at baseline. The receptors derive from a woman aged 30-79 years with non-small cell lung cancer.

The chain joins TRBV14 to TRBJ1-2; 8 bases line up with TRBD1. Germline values: CDR1 SGHDN, CDR2 FVKESK. The J segment lost 1 base and the V segment lost 5 bases, leaving 6 bases of the junction unmatched. This CDR3 spans 15 amino acids. For the CDR3, the DNA is TGTGCCAGCAGCAGACAGGGGACCCTTAACTATGGCTACACCTTC. The encoded protein is CASSRQGTLNYGYTF. The complete variable domain, with remaining parts taken from reference TRBV14 and TRBJ1-2, reads EAGVTQFPSHSVIEKGQTVTLRCDPISGHDNLYWYRRVMGKEIKFLLHFVKESKQDESGMPNNRFLAERTGGTYSTLKVQPAELEDSGVYFCASSRQGTLNYGYTFGSGTRLTVV.

The CDR3 loop is CASFSPGRGYEQYF. The CDR3 nucleotides read TGTGCCAGCTTTTCCCCGGGACGGGGCTACGAGCAGTACTTC. This chain links TRBV28 with TRBJ2-7; D may correspond to TRBD1 or TRBD2 (5 bases each). Germline V gives CDR1 MDHEN, CDR2 SYDVKM. The germline V and J ends were trimmed by 8 bases and 3 bases, with 17 bases remaining between them. This CDR3 has 14 amino acids.

The chain couples TRBV14 to TRBJ2-7; D is possibly TRBD1 (6 bases). The CDR3 runs 16 residues. V gave up 1 base and J gave up 2 bases, with 15 bases separating them. Germline V gene sequence: CDR1 SGHDN, CDR2 FVKESK. In DNA form, the CDR3 reads TGTGCCAGCAGCCAAGCGTCGGACAGTCGGACCTACGAGCAGTACTTC. It specifies CASSQASDSRTYEQYF. The whole variable domain, remainder taken from reference TRBV14 and TRBJ2-7, is EAGVTQFPSHSVIEKGQTVTLRCDPISGHDNLYWYRRVMGKEIKFLLHFVKESKQDESGMPNNRFLAERTGGTYSTLKVQPAELEDSGVYFCASSQASDSRTYEQYFGPGTRLTVT.

This clone appeared a few times. The V and J genes are TRBV27 and TRBJ1-1; 12 nucleotides match TRBD1. The CDR3 loop spans 18 amino acids. Per the germline V gene, CDR1 is MNHEY and CDR2 is SMNVEV (reference sequence). Trimming cost V 5 bases and J 10 bases; bases outside gene matches: 20. CDR3 sequence: CASSPRRDRGLVGGRAFF. CDR3 bases: TGTGCCAGCAGTCCTCGCCGGGACAGGGGGCTTGTAGGTGGAAGAGCTTTCTTT.

The chain joins TRBV5-1 to TRBJ2-3, with 14 bases fitting TRBD2. Germline V CDR1 and CDR2: SGHRS, YFSETQ. CDR3 length equals 17 residues. Trimming cost V 4 bases and J 5 bases; bases outside gene matches: 9. The CDR3 protein is CASSPWTSGRQVDTQYF. The DNA of the CDR3 is TGCGCCAGCAGCCCGTGGACTAGCGGGAGGCAGGTAGATACGCAGTATTTT.

The V gene is TRBV5-1, the J gene TRBJ1-1, with D unclear. The CDR3 has 15 amino acids. Germline V gene lookup returns CDR1 SGHRS and CDR2 YFSETQ. V gave up 0 bases and J gave up 1 base, with 10 bases separating them. CDR3: CASSLDGRPNTEAFF. The CDR3 DNA sequence: TGCGCCAGCAGCTTGGACGGCAGGCCGAACACTGAAGCTTTCTTT.

The rearrangement links TRBV13 to TRBJ2-2; D remains ambiguous. This CDR3 comprises 15 residues. Germline CDR1 PRHDT, CDR2 FYEKMQ (reference sequence). Trimming stripped 1 base from V and 1 base from J, with 7 bases between. CDR3 DNA sequence: TGTGCCAGCAGCTTAGTAGCAGGGAACACCGGGGAGCTGTTTTTT. Its translation is CASSLVAGNTGELFF.

This chain connects TRBV5-6 to TRBJ2-2, with 11 bases fitting TRBD2. The ends lost 4 bases at V and 1 base at J; junction bases unmatched: 3. This CDR3 is built from 16 residues. CDR1 is SGHDT, CDR2 YYEEEE, per germline. CDR3 DNA sequence: TGTGCCAGCAGCCCGGGGACTAGCGGGAACACCGGGGAGCTGTTTTTT. Translating it yields CASSPGTSGNTGELFF. The whole variable domain, remainder taken from reference TRBV5-6 and TRBJ2-2, is DAGVTQSPTHLIKTRGQQVTLRCSPKSGHDTVSWYQQALGQGPQFIFQYYEEEERQRGNFPDRFSGHQFPNYSSELNVNALLLGDSALYLCASSPGTSGNTGELFFGEGSRLTVL.

The V call is TRBV2, the J call TRBJ2-1; TRBD2 matches at 14 bases. The V and J ends lost 4 bases and 9 bases, in that order; junction bases with no gene match: 5. Germline V gene sequence: CDR1 SNHLY, CDR2 FYNNEI. CDR3 length: 15 amino acids. The CDR3 spells CASSGGLAGEGEQFF. The CDR3 bases are TGTGCCAGCAGTGGGGGACTAGCGGGAGAGGGTGAGCAGTTCTTC.

V gene TRBV29-1 combines with J gene TRBJ2-3, with D perhaps TRBD2 (6 bases). V was trimmed by 7 bases and J by 1 base, leaving 12 bases between them. The germline CDR1 and CDR2 sequences are SQVTM and ANQGSEA. This CDR3 spans 13 amino acids. DNA for the CDR3: TGCAGCGGACGGACGGGGGGCACAGATACGCAGTATTTT. This translates into CSGRTGGTDTQYF.

The chain has TRBV30 and TRBJ2-1; 7 nucleotides align to TRBD2. The length of the CDR3 is 13 residues. The germline gives CDR1 GTSNPN, CDR2 SVGIG (reference sequence). V was clipped by 8 bases and J by 3 bases; unmatched bases: 7. The CDR3 nucleotides are TGTGCCGGGGGGGTACACGACTACAATGAGCAGTTCTTC. Residues: CAGGVHDYNEQFF.

The chain links TRBV6-6 to TRBJ1-2; D is undetermined. Germline V gives CDR1 MNHNY, CDR2 SVGAGI (reference sequence). With 8 bases removed from V and 1 base from J, the gap between germline ends came to 17 bases. This CDR3 spans 15 amino acids. This CDR3 is CASSGSSKGNYGYTF. CDR3 nucleotides: TGTGCCAGCTCGGGCTCGTCCAAGGGTAACTATGGCTACACCTTC.

This rearrangement joins TRBV2 to TRBJ2-5, with 7 bases that match TRBD1. Germline lookup yields CDR1 SNHLY and CDR2 FYNNEI. With V trimmed by 4 bases and J by 6 bases, 8 bases remained unmatched. The length of the CDR3 is 14 residues. The CDR3 is CASSGVTGRKTQYF. DNA of the CDR3: TGTGCCAGCAGTGGGGTGACAGGGAGAAAGACCCAGTACTTC.

The chain has TRBV27 and TRBJ1-5; the D is unclear. V lost 3 bases, J lost 7 bases, and 10 bases lay in between. This CDR3 has 13 amino acids. Germline V lookup: CDR1 MNHEY, CDR2 SMNVEV (reference sequence). CDR3 DNA: TGTGCCAGCAGTTTGATAATGGAGCAGCCCCAGCATTTT. Its translation: CASSLIMEQPQHF.

The chain recombines TRBV27 with TRBJ2-2; no reliable D call. The CDR3 is 14 amino acids. Germline V gene sequence: CDR1 MNHEY, CDR2 SMNVEV (reference sequence). V was cut by 5 bases and J by 0 bases, with 7 bases left in between. CDR3 in DNA: TGTGCCAGCAGTCGACGGACGAACACCGGGGAGCTGTTTTTT. Translated, it gives CASSRRTNTGELFF.

The rearrangement joins TRBV19 to TRBJ1-5, with TRBD1 matching over 8 bases. J lost 3 bases, V lost 5 bases, and 3 bases had no gene match. The CDR3 length is 14 residues. CDR1 and CDR2 (germline): LNHDA, SQIVND (reference sequence). Here the CDR3 reads CASSVQGANQPQHF. The CDR3 region has the DNA TGTGCCAGTAGTGTGCAGGGGGCCAATCAGCCCCAGCATTTT.

By its share, this clone is medium-sized. The CDR3 reads CASSDRTNYGYTF. CDR3 sequence (DNA): TGTGCCAGCAGCGATAGGACTAACTATGGCTACACCTTC. The V and J genes are TRBV5-4 and TRBJ1-2; no firm D call. The CDR3 length is 13 residues. CDR1 SGHNT and CDR2 YYREEE come from the germline V gene (reference sequence). V was pared by 4 bases and J by 0 bases, with 7 bases between.

This chain connects TRBV7-2 to TRBJ2-1; D not resolved. Trimming took off 0 bases at V and 10 bases at J, with 4 bases between the two ends. Germline V CDR1 and CDR2: SGHTA, FQGNSA. The length of the CDR3 is 11 residues. Written as DNA, the CDR3 is TGTGCCAGCAGCTTAGCGAAGGAGCAGTTCTTC. Residues: CASSLAKEQFF.

This chain links TRBV11-2 with TRBJ2-1, with 12 bases lining up with TRBD2. Trimming at V came to 5 bases and at J to 9 bases, leaving 5 bases not matched to a gene. From germline, CDR1 is SGHAT and CDR2 FQNNGV. CDR3 size: 14 residues. CDR3 bases: TGTGCCAGCAGCACGACTAGCGGGAGTTCTGAGCAGTTCTTC. As protein: CASSTTSGSSEQFF.

The V call is TRBV6-1, the J call TRBJ2-3; D may match TRBD1 or TRBD2 (5 bases each). The CDR3 is made up of 18 amino acids. The germline V gene has CDR1 MNHNS and CDR2 SASEGT. The V and J ends lost 4 bases and 0 bases respectively, with 20 bases between them. The CDR3 DNA sequence: TGTGCCAGCAGTGTCACTAGGGGCGGGTTCTCTAGCACAGATACGCAGTATTTT. Translated: CASSVTRGGFSSTDTQYF.

This clone appeared a few times. CDR3: CASSMDRTDGYTF. The CDR3 nucleotides are TGTGCCAGCAGCATGGACAGGACCGATGGCTACACCTTC. The chain carries TRBV5-4 and TRBJ1-2; TRBD1 aligns across 7 bases. J was trimmed by 6 bases and V by 4 bases; bases with no gene match: 6. Germline V CDR1 and CDR2: SGHNT, YYREEE (reference sequence). CDR3 length: 13 amino acids.

The chain carries TRBV6-4 and TRBJ2-1, with no clear D. The CDR3 extends over 14 amino acids. The V gene's germline CDR1 is MRHNA and CDR2 SNTAGT. The V gene lost 6 bases and the J gene lost 6 bases, with 15 bases spanning the gap. CDR3 loop: CASRHTSLGNEQFF. Written as DNA, the CDR3 is TGTGCCAGCAGACATACAAGTCTTGGCAATGAGCAGTTCTTC.

The chain joins TRBV7-9 to TRBJ2-1, with 12 bases lining up with TRBD2. The CDR3 sequence is 14 residues long. V was clipped by 4 bases and J by 10 bases; unmatched bases: 5. Per germline, CDR1 SEHNR and CDR2 FQNEAQ (reference sequence). CDR3 nucleotide sequence: TGTGCCAGCAGCTCCGGGACTAGCGGGTTCGAGCAGTTCTTC. Its translation: CASSSGTSGFEQFF.

The chain has TRBV5-4 and TRBJ2-7, with D possibly TRBD2 on 6 matching bases. The V gene's germline CDR1 is SGHNT and CDR2 YYREEE (reference sequence). Trimming pared 1 base from V and 0 bases from J, leaving 11 bases between. The CDR3 spans 15 residues. The CDR3 DNA is TGTGCCAGCAGCTTGTTACGGGGGAGCTCCTACGAGCAGTACTTC. It yields the protein CASSLLRGSSYEQYF.

V and J are TRBV6-6 and TRBJ1-3; D call uncertain. Trimming left V 10 bases short and J 4 bases short, with 2 bases between. In germline, CDR1 is MNHNY, CDR2 SVGAGI (reference sequence). There are 9 residues in the CDR3. CDR3 in DNA: TGTGCCACCGGAAACACCATATATTTT. This translates into CATGNTIYF.